This note documents a single T cell receptor beta chain sequence. What antigen it recognizes has not been identified. Per-base quality was not reported, and no clone a single base away is much larger than it. These data originate in a study of cytotoxic CD8 clonotypes in ibrutinib-treated CLL (dated by TCRdb to about 2021). Looking at the study overall: The cohort was composed of around twelve relapsed/refractory and fewer than 16 treatment-naive patients; IGHV unmutated status was identified in approximately 17 patients. Responses were partial in around 24 patients and complete in 2; after median approximately 69 months follow-up, around 15 stayed in remission and roughly twelve progressed. Response samples were obtained after a median of approximately twelve months of treatment, with a range of about 6 to 36 months. On average, each sample yielded roughly 260,000 productive templates and about 100,000 productive rearrangements. Of the roughly 86 people in the trial, around 24 had longitudinal samples available. Cryopreserved peripheral blood mononuclear cells were obtained prior to treatment, at the time of response, and at either disease progression or sustained remission. Patients were still on ibrutinib when every remission and progressive disease sample was collected. Overall study outcomes, separate from this receptor: Public clonotypes were found to be uncommon and were observed to contract or remain stable during treatment; the increase in clonality was shown to reflect expansion of private clonotypes at ibrutinib response. An increase in clonality was observed at ibrutinib response, with clonality remaining stable during sustained remission and falling back toward baseline at progression. Sampling times were not matched between patients in sustained remission and patients whose disease was progressing, and lymph node repertoires were not examined. Baseline clonality was found to be higher than that of age-matched healthy donors and was strongly correlated with circulating CD8+ T-cell counts.

Reading the label with the study, this specimen's time point is: roughly 2 years on ibrutinib. Roughly 2.2 micrograms of genomic DNA were extracted from cryopreserved PBMCs for TCR beta library preparation. High-throughput TCR beta sequencing was performed on longitudinal blood samples from CLL patients receiving ibrutinib monotherapy. Patients were enrolled in a phase 2 open-label single-center ibrutinib monotherapy trial. A MiSeq instrument was used for deep resolution sequencing, which targeted depths ranging from 1 in 1 million up to 1 in 200,000 T cells, with coverage averaging 10x for each clonotype. The immunoSEQ hsTCRB Kit was used to generate TCR beta libraries. Regarding the original processing steps: The data were analyzed with ImmunoSEQ Analyzer and ImmunoSEQ Data Assistant, and V, D and J gene assignments followed IMGT definitions. Clonality, which ranges from 0 to 1, was calculated as one minus the normalized Shannon entropy of productive rearrangement frequencies. Only overrepresented clonotypes making up at least 0.05% of the repertoire of each patient were included in the public clonotype analysis. About a dozen repertoires from age-matched healthy donors, obtained from immuneACCESS, served as clonality controls. TCRdb obtained this table from immuneACCESS and retained in-frame rearrangements with V and J assigned. These tables miss some clones; where compared with another copy, unresolved V genes account for less than half of the shortfall, and the remainder is unexplained. The V and J calls and the clone size are those of that table, but D and trimming were determined from the DNA. For this sample there are more than 150,000 clones; over 60% appear just once. Clones ranked in the top ten supply around 15% of the sample.

The source of this sequence is a human donor with chronic lymphocytic leukemia. Sequenced material: PBMCs, taken after 24 months of ibrutinib treatment.

The CDR3 protein sequence reads: CASSRSLWDEQYF. The bases are TGTGCCAGCAGCCGCAGCTTATGGGACGAGCAGTACTTC. The chain uses TRBV9 and TRBJ2-7; a confident D gene designation cannot be given. The CDR3 has 13 amino acids, counting the end cysteine and phenylalanine. Solely the CDR3 DNA is kept, with 39 bases framed from the first base. The germline V gene sets CDR1 to SGDLS and CDR2 to YYNGEE. V was cut back by 4 bases and J by 5 bases, leaving a gap of 13 bases between them.